This T cell receptor (beta chain) is from a study of blood T cell repertoires in COVID-19. Authors' data handling: Researchers report that nucleated cell counts were estimated from reference gene primer amplification. The repertoire was sequenced with immunoSEQ multiplex PCR; TCRdb's copy has only in-frame clones and lacks some. That table gives V, J and clone size, and the DNA gave D and trimming. This sample has under 150,000 clones, with over 75% found just once. The germline gives CDR1 ENHRY, CDR2 SYGVKD. CDR3 length equals 14 residues. Trimming left V 3 bases short and J 6 bases short, with 11 bases between. Participants spanned ages about 18 to 100 years and resided in 20 to 30 US areas.

The chain uses TRBV10-3 and TRBJ2-2; weak D call: TRBD1 (6 bases). The sample taken for sequencing was PBMCs or T cells enriched from blood (not recorded which). The source of this sequence is a middle-aged man in a cohort exposed to, infected with or recovered from COVID-19 (not recorded which). CDR3 protein: CAISEVRGAGELFF. CDR3 bases: TGTGCCATCAGTGAAGTCAGGGGCGCCGGGGAGCTGTTTTTT.